This T cell receptor (beta chain) came from a study of post-analysis software for immune sequencing data. Presence of unique molecular identifiers characterized the TCR beta cDNA libraries. Via MiXCR, TCRdb re-called the PCR reads, giving one row per CDR3 protein. The table records a few hundred thousand distinct CDR3 sequences, roughly 36% of them present only once. This sequence was found in a girl aged 5 to 17 with multiple sclerosis. The sample consisted of blood.

The CDR3 spells CASSDGGRGGTEAFF. The DNA for the CDR3 is TGTGCCAGCAGTGACGGGGGGCGCGGGGGGACTGAAGCTTTCTTT. The genes are TRBV6-1 and TRBJ1-1, with a weak D call TRBD1 (6 bases). In germline, CDR1 is MNHNS, CDR2 SASEGT. Trimming cost V 3 bases and J 5 bases, with 16 bases left between them. This CDR3 is built from 15 residues.